This section outlines one T cell receptor (beta chain) sequence together with its context. This clone was counted only a few times. Its specific antigen is unknown. No much larger clone is present one base from it, and per-base qualities are unavailable. V loses 8 bases of germline sequence and J loses 5 bases, and the interval between the two ends is 9 bases. Per the germline V gene, ENHRY is the CDR1 and SYGVKD is the CDR2. The CDR3 starts with the cysteine, ends with the phenylalanine, and has 11 residues. The retained sequence is limited to the CDR3, 33 bases, with the frame set at the first base. A single peripheral blood draw of approximately 110 mL on average was collected from each donor into heparinised tubes. Naive, central memory, regulatory and stem cell-like memory CD4+ T cells were sorted on a BD FACSAria II using a panel including CD45RO, CCR7, CD25, CD127, CD95 and CD27. Every sorted population had a purity above 95%. Right away, PBMCs were isolated by Lymphoprep density gradient centrifugation and were stained directly, with no culture step. So that batch effects would be minimized, each experiment stained and sorted samples in pairs, pairing one healthy donor with one patient.

The entry originates in a study of beta chain features in type 1 diabetes (dated by TCRdb to 2016 to 2018). Notes on the research overall: Patients and healthy donors did not differ in mean age, gender distribution, total cell number or subset yield. The study compared TCRB repertoires of sorted circulating CD4+ T cell subsets between recently diagnosed type 1 diabetes patients and matched healthy donors. Across all samples, 107,917,701 sorted cells were examined, and cell number per subset correlated strongly with RNA yield. Whereas all 28 donors provided naive and central memory subsets, regulatory and stem cell-like memory subsets were isolated from just 8 patients and roughly 8 healthy donors.

Study-wide conclusions, independent of this receptor: At VDJ recombination sites, patients with type 1 diabetes made fewer insertions and deleted more nucleotides, a pattern implying thymic rearrangement abnormalities. Naive, central memory and regulatory TCRB repertoires appeared to be more alike among patients than among healthy donors. Because cDNA rather than genomic DNA was sequenced, highly expressing activated cells could have been over-represented, although no difference in activation and CD3 levels was found between groups. Shorter templates might be favored by PCR, yet because patient and control samples were amplified and corrected together, any such skew would affect both groups equally. A moderate but significant shortening of TCRB CDR3 length was observed in type 1 diabetes patients in all four CD4+ subsets. Because the HLA sub-analyses included only small numbers of individuals, any influence of HLA type on TCRB rearrangement was left unresolved.

All of the isolated RNA was reverse transcribed with the High Capacity cDNA Reverse Transcription Kit, so expressed TCRB transcripts were sequenced. Deep immunoSEQ sequencing was applied to naive, central memory and regulatory T cell samples, giving an average of roughly 3.6 million total reads per sample. After sorted cells were lysed in RLT buffer, RNA was extracted with DNase-treated RNeasy Micro or Mini kits, with the choice depending on cell number. Each cell subset was processed separately to prevent cross-contamination, with patient and healthy donor samples processed together. Using the immunoSEQ multiplex PCR, TCRB sequences were amplified from cDNA into 87-bp fragments spanning the CDR3 region. Sequencing of the amplicons was performed on the Illumina HiSeq platform. The source study handled its data this way. Synthetic template baselines were used to correct PCR bias computationally, reads within Hamming distance 2 were collapsed, and singletons that could not be merged were discarded. By aligning reads against IMGT, V, D and J genes, CDR3 length, and insertions or deletions at six rearrangement sites were assigned. Clonotype counts were normalized to sorted cell number within each subset before computing true diversity and Gini coefficients with the tcR R package. The overlap coefficient, calculated on TCRB nucleotide sequences, was used to quantify repertoire sharing. As a proxy for the pre-selection repertoire, out-of-frame TCRB sequences from naive cells were analyzed. TCRdb carries this immuneACCESS record with in-frame sequences only. Its versions omit some clonotypes, under half of them owing to an unresolved V gene in the studies checked, with the rest unexplained. V and J calls and clone size come straight from that table; D and trimming were deduced from the DNA. Here the sample has about 650,000 clones; 9.5% to 15% occur a single time. 0.09% to 0.15% of the sample is in the top ten clones.

The source of this sequence is a man aged 25 to 40 with type 1 diabetes. This sequence uses TRBV10-3 and TRBJ2-5, with no reliable assignment of the D segment. Sequenced sample: naive CD4+ T cells from blood. This specimen's cell subset or site label, interpreted: true naive CD4+ T cells. The CDR3 amino acid sequence is: CAISIGETQYF. DNA sequence: TGTGCCATCTCTATCGGCGAGACCCAGTACTTC.